The clone carrying this TCR beta chain was seen a handful of times. Its antigen is undetermined. Germline-derived CDR1 and CDR2 are LNHNV and YYDKDF (reference sequence). The CDR3 is 15 amino acids. J gave up 5 bases and V 5 bases, and 11 bases lay outside the gene matches. Each CDR3 protein gets one entry after TCRdb re-called the reads with MiXCR. The data hold some 71,000 distinct CDR3 sequences, with about 27% observed a single time. This entry comes from a study of T cell repertoires in cytomegalovirus infection. Background on the study: Recently described HLA-C-restricted plus well-studied HLA-B-restricted CMV epitopes were used. It can be stated that public TCR beta signatures indicated CMV infection as well as a matching HLA type.

The receptor was derived from a human donor in good health (CMV status not recorded). Some clones in this sample may be carry-over from other donors' samples. The sequenced sample was CD8+ T cells from cultured PBMCs, obtained from culture after CMV antigen stimulation. This chain links TRBV15 with TRBJ2-7; 8 positions agree with TRBD2. The CDR3 sequence: CATSGSGTRGDEQYF. The CDR3 nucleotides read TGTGCCACCAGCGGATCCGGGACTAGGGGTGACGAGCAGTACTTC.